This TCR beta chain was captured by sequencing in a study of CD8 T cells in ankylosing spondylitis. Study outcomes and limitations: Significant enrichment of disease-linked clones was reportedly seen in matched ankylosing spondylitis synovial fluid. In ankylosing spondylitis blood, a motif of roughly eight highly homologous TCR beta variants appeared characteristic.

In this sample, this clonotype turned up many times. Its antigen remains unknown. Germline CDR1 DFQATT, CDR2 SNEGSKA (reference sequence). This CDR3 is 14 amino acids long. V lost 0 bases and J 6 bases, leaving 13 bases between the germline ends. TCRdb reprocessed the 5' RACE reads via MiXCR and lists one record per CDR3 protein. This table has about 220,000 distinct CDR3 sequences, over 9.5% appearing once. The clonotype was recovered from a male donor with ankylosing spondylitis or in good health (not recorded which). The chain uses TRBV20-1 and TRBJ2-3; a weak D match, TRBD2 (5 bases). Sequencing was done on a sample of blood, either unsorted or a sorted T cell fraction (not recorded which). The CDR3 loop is CSAREGIRGDTQYF. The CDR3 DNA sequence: TGCAGTGCTAGAGAGGGAATAAGAGGGGATACGCAGTATTTT.